This TCR beta chain came from a study of regulatory T cells in long-lasting Graves disease. At the level of the study: Graves' patients who were just diagnosed had used antithyroid drugs for under 3 months.

Time point noted: newly diagnosed GD, antithyroid drugs for less than 3 months. Isolated PBMC RNA provided the starting material for the TCR library. Worth noting for this clonotype: The final CDR3 position lacks the conserved phenylalanine or tryptophan, pointing to a likely read error.

Library construction for TCR beta used iRepertoire HTBI primers and Arm-PCR of CDR3 regions. TCRdb ran MiXCR on the multiplex PCR reads and lists one entry per CDR3 protein. The data hold about 450,000 distinct CDR3 sequences, with 16% observed a single time. In germline, CDR1 is KGHSH, CDR2 LQKENI. This CDR3 region has 14 residues. These data are also associated with another study on T cells in Graves' hyperthyroidism and ophthalmopathy.

This clonotype was sampled from a woman in her twenties or thirties with Graves disease. The chain recombines TRBV18 with TRBJ2-5; D may be TRBD2 (6 bases). The sequencing used peripheral blood mononuclear cells (PBMCs), collected at new diagnosis, from a patient treated with antithyroid drugs. The CDR3 sequence is CASSAPGLQETQYL. CDR3 in DNA: TGTGCCAGCTCAGCACCGGGACTCCAAGAGACCCAGTACCTC.